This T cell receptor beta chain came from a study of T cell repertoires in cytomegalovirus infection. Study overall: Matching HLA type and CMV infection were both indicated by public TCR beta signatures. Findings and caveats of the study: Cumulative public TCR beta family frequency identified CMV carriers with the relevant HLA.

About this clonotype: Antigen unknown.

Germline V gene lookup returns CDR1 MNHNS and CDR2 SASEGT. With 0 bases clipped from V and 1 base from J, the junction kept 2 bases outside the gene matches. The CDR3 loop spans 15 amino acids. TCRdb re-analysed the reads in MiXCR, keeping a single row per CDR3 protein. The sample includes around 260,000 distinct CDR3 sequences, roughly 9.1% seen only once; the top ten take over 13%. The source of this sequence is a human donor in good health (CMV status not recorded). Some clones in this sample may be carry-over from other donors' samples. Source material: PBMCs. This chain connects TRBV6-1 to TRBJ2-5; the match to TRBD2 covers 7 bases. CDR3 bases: TGTGCCAGCAGTGAAGCAAGGACTAGCCAAGAGACCCAGTACTTC. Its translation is CASSEARTSQETQYF.